Listed below are T cell receptor beta chains from one sample, sequenced in a study of cytomegalovirus exposure and HLA in healthy donors. TCRdb keeps only in-frame clones here, not all; method: immunoSEQ multiplex PCR. Here the sample spans roughly 270,000 clones, around 87% being singletons. The specimen was PBMCs. These receptors all stem from a woman between 18 and 29 years old in good health and CMV-seronegative. Each CDR3 is given with its conserved first and last residue. A D gene is named only where the DNA matches it firmly. Only part of the rows carry a size: once, few, many, or a class if the clone is expanded.

j_call,clone_size,d_call,v_call,cdr3_nt,cdr3_aa
TRBJ2-7,once,NA,TRBV9,TGTGCCAGCAGCGTAGGAGCGGAGAGCTACGAGCAGTACTTC,CASSVGAESYEQYF
TRBJ2-7,NA,NA,TRBV6-1,TGTGCCAGCCGGGGATCAGGGGGTAGCGGGATCGAGCAGTACTTC,CASRGSGGSGIEQYF
TRBJ2-2,NA,TRBD2,TRBV28,TGTGCCAGCAGTCCCTTGGGGGGGATGAACACCGGGGAGCTGTTTTTT,CASSPLGGMNTGELFF
TRBJ1-5,once,NA,TRBV21-1,TGTGCCAGCAGCACGTACAGGGGGCCCTTTAATCAGCCCCAGCATTTT,CASSTYRGPFNQPQHF
TRBJ1-1,NA,NA,TRBV9,TGTGCCAGCAGCGTCGCGGGTCTAGGTACTGAAGCTTTCTTT,CASSVAGLGTEAFF
TRBJ1-5,once,NA,TRBV21-1,TGTGCCAAACAGAACCGGGACAGCTATAATCAGCCCCAGCATTTT,CAKQNRDSYNQPQHF
TRBJ1-2,NA,NA,TRBV30,TGTGCCTGGAGTTCCGTGCTTCGAGGAGGCTACACCTTC,CAWSSVLRGGYTF
TRBJ1-1,NA,NA,TRBV28,TGTGCCAGCAGTGAGGGACTTAAGAGATATGGTCGAGCTTTCTTT,CASSEGLKRYGRAFF
TRBJ2-7,NA,NA,TRBV27,TGTGCCAGCAGACGACAGAACTACGAGCAGTACTTC,CASRRQNYEQYF
TRBJ1-5,NA,TRBD1,TRBV28,TGTGCCAGCAGTACAAATACAGGGGAAAGTCAGCCCCAGCATTTT,CASSTNTGESQPQHF
TRBJ2-1,once,TRBD2,TRBV7-2,TGTGCCAGCAGCTTAGTCCGTGCGGGAGTTTCCTACAATGAGCAGTTCTTC,CASSLVRAGVSYNEQFF
TRBJ2-1,NA,TRBD2,TRBV9,TGTGCCAGCAGCCCGAGACTAGCGGGAGGTGAGCAGTTCTTC,CASSPRLAGGEQFF
TRBJ2-7,NA,NA,TRBV27,TGTGCCAGCCACCGCCTTGCGGGTCCCTACGAGCAGTACTTC,CASHRLAGPYEQYF
TRBJ1-1,NA,NA,TRBV10-1,TGCGCCAGCAGTCCACTTCAGGGAGGCACTGAAGCTTTCTTT,CASSPLQGGTEAFF
TRBJ2-7,once,TRBD2,TRBV11-2,TGTGCCAGCAGCCTCGGGACTAGCGGAGGGGATGGGCAGTACTTC,CASSLGTSGGDGQYF
TRBJ1-1,NA,NA,TRBV21-1,TGTGCCAGCAGCAAAGGGGGGACAGGGACGGATCTTGAAGCTTTCTTT,CASSKGGTGTDLEAFF
TRBJ2-3,NA,TRBD2,TRBV10-1,TGCGCCAGCAGTGCGGCGGGAGTGGCAGATACGCAGTATTTT,CASSAAGVADTQYF
TRBJ2-7,NA,TRBD1,TRBV11-2,TGTGCCAGCAGAGAAGGACAGGGGACGGACTACGAGCAGTACTTC,CASREGQGTDYEQYF
TRBJ1-3,NA,TRBD1,TRBV9,TGTGCCAGCAGCATGGGGACAGGGGGTGACACCATATATTTT,CASSMGTGGDTIYF
TRBJ1-2,NA,NA,TRBV6-5,TGTGCCAGCAAGCTAGACAGGTTGAACTATGGCTACACCTTC,CASKLDRLNYGYTF
TRBJ1-2,NA,TRBD1,TRBV7-3,TGTGCCAGCAGCCCAGACCAGACAGGGTCCGGCTACACCTTC,CASSPDQTGSGYTF
TRBJ1-3,NA,NA,TRBV28,TGTGCCAGCAGTGAAAACCTGAGCTCTGGAAACACCATATATTTT,CASSENLSSGNTIYF
TRBJ2-1,NA,TRBD2,TRBV30,TGTGCCTGGAGTTCCGCTAGCGGCTCCTACAATGAGCAGTTCTTC,CAWSSASGSYNEQFF
TRBJ2-3,NA,TRBD2,TRBV4-1,TGCGCCAGCAGCCAAGTAGGACTAGCGCTGAGCACAGATACGCAGTATTTT,CASSQVGLALSTDTQYF
TRBJ1-5,once,TRBD1,TRBV7-8,TGTGCCAGCAGCTTCAGCTTCAGTCAGGGGGCAGGGCAGCCCCAGCATTTT,CASSFSFSQGAGQPQHF
TRBJ1-1,NA,NA,TRBV9,TGTGCCAGCAGCTCTAGCGGGGAGAACACTGAAGCTTTCTTT,CASSSSGENTEAFF
TRBJ2-1,NA,NA,TRBV10-3,TGTGCCATCAGTGAGTCGAGCCAGGGCTTCTACAATGAGCAGTTCTTC,CAISESSQGFYNEQFF
TRBJ1-1,NA,NA,TRBV12-5,TGTGCTAGTGGTTTGGTACTCACAGGGAGCACTGAAGCTTTCTTT,CASGLVLTGSTEAFF
TRBJ1-6,NA,NA,TRBV30,TGTGCCTGGAGTGTTCCTTTTAATAATTCACCCCTCCACTTT,CAWSVPFNNSPLHF
TRBJ1-2,NA,TRBD1,TRBV5-6,TGTGCCAGCAGCATCGGGACAGGGTCTGGCTACACCTTC,CASSIGTGSGYTF
TRBJ2-3,NA,TRBD2,TRBV19,TGTGCCAGTAGTATAGGGCTAGCGGCAGATACGCAGTATTTT,CASSIGLAADTQYF
TRBJ1-1,NA,TRBD1,TRBV28,TGTGCCAGCAGGGCACAGGGGGGTGCTTTCTTT,CASRAQGGAFF
TRBJ2-7,NA,TRBD2,TRBV23-1,TGCGCCAGCAGTCACGCGATAGCGGGAGGGTCCGAGCAGTACTTC,CASSHAIAGGSEQYF
TRBJ2-3,NA,TRBD2,TRBV13,TGTGCCAGCAGCGACGGAGCGGGAAACACAGATACGCAGTATTTT,CASSDGAGNTDTQYF
TRBJ1-1,NA,TRBD1,TRBV5-1,TGCGCCAGCAGCTTGGGCTATACAGGGGGGGACACTGAAGCTTTCTTT,CASSLGYTGGDTEAFF
TRBJ2-2,few,NA,TRBV7-3,TGTGCCAGCAGCTTAGGACAGACGAACACCGGGGAGCTGTTTTTT,CASSLGQTNTGELFF
TRBJ2-1,once,NA,TRBV5-1,TGCGCCAGCAGCCCCTCCCGGTCTGGAGTCGAGTTCTTC,CASSPSRSGVEFF
TRBJ2-1,NA,TRBD1,TRBV9,TGTGCCAGCAGCGTAGAGGGGACAGGGTCCTACAATGAGCAGTTCTTC,CASSVEGTGSYNEQFF
TRBJ2-1,few,TRBD2,TRBV5-6,TGTGCCAGCAGCTTGGTCCAGCGGGGGGACAATGAGCAGTTCTTC,CASSLVQRGDNEQFF